The 5 T cell receptor beta chains listed next were all sequenced from one sample in a study of T-cell memory formation after mild COVID-19. TCRdb ran MiXCR on the 5' RACE reads and lists one entry per CDR3 protein. The sample contains hundreds of thousands of distinct CDR3 sequences, around 21% of which appear only once. The sample consisted of PBMCs or a T cell subset sorted from them (not recorded which). These receptor sequences come from an adult woman who had mild COVID-19 (a few samples of this study predate the infection). Cell type and time point are not known.

This clonotype was seen more than once but under ten times. The rearrangement uses TRBV9 and TRBJ2-1; perhaps TRBD1 as D (6 bases). The CDR3 has 15 residues. Germline lookup yields CDR1 SGDLS and CDR2 YYNGEE. Trimming left V 4 bases short and J 1 base short, with 12 bases between. CDR3 region: CASSPGAGSYNEQFF. For the CDR3, the DNA is TGTGCCAGCAGCCCAGGGGCAGGTTCCTACAATGAGCAGTTCTTC.

The sample holds a few counts of this clonotype. The chain couples TRBV2 to TRBJ2-7, with 11 bases that match TRBD2. The junction had 5 bases not matched to a gene; V was cut back by 6 bases and J by 1 base. Germline V CDR1 and CDR2: SNHLY, FYNNEI. This CDR3 is built from 15 residues. The CDR3 protein is CASRAGLAASYEQYF. The CDR3 bases are TGTGCCAGCAGAGCGGGACTAGCGGCTTCCTACGAGCAGTACTTC.

In its sample, this clonotype was seen a few times. The V and J genes are TRBV27 and TRBJ1-6, with 7 positions matching TRBD1. Germline trimming cut 2 bases from V and 8 bases from J; bases unmatched to any gene: 12. CDR1 and CDR2 from the germline V gene are MNHEY and SMNVEV (reference sequence). This CDR3 comprises 17 residues. As DNA, the CDR3 is TGTGCCAGCAGTTTACCTCGGACAGGAAGGGAGTATTCACCCCTCCACTTT. Residues: CASSLPRTGREYSPLHF.

V gene TRBV11-1 combines with J gene TRBJ2-2, with 7 positions matching TRBD1. V lost 2 bases and J lost 4; bases outside the gene matches: 7. The CDR3 runs 16 residues. The germline CDR1 and CDR2 sequences are SGHAT and FQDESV (reference sequence). This CDR3 is CASSLWQGVGTGELFF. CDR3 nucleotide sequence: TGTGCCAGCAGCTTATGGCAGGGGGTCGGCACCGGGGAGCTGTTTTTT.

This clonotype occurred once. V usage is TRBV27 and J usage is TRBJ2-3, with D unresolved. CDR1 is MNHEY, CDR2 SMNVEV, per germline (reference sequence). V shed 0 bases and J shed 4 bases, with 11 bases lying between them. The CDR3 loop spans 15 amino acids. The CDR3 sequence is CASSLSAGGSDTQYF. CDR3 in DNA: TGTGCCAGCAGTTTATCGGCAGGCGGTTCAGATACGCAGTATTTT.